These T cell receptor beta chains were read from a single sample in a study of beta chain features in type 1 diabetes. Profiled with immunoSEQ multiplex PCR; TCRdb holds only in-frame clones, not every one. Of hundreds of thousands of clones listed, more than 13% are singletons. The sequencing input was naive CD4+ T cells from blood. The receptor set was obtained from a man aged 18 to 29 with type 1 diabetes. Both conserved end residues are part of each CDR3. The D gene is left open where the match is weak. Clone size, where shown, is once, few, many, or a class for clones that have expanded.

J | V | length | D | size | CDR3 | DNA
TRBJ2-5 | TRBV4-2 | 16 | NA | NA | CASSQEGYTSQETQYF | TGTGCCAGCAGCCAAGAGGGGTACACCTCCCAAGAGACCCAGTACTTC
TRBJ2-3 | TRBV7-3 | 15 | TRBD2 | few | CASSLQRGGQDTQYF | TGTGCCAGCAGCCTCCAACGGGGGGGCCAAGATACGCAGTATTTT
TRBJ1-2 | TRBV5-6 | 13 | NA | few | CASSLRGRDGYTF | TGTGCCAGCAGCTTGAGAGGGAGGGATGGCTACACCTTC
TRBJ1-5 | TRBV30 | 15 | TRBD1 | NA | CAWRSRDRGNQPQHF | TGTGCCTGGAGAAGCCGGGACAGGGGAAATCAGCCCCAGCATTTT
TRBJ1-1 | TRBV28 | 11 | NA | few | CASSSQLEAFF | TGTGCCAGCAGTTCCCAGCTTGAAGCTTTCTTT
TRBJ1-1 | TRBV11-2 | 15 | TRBD1 | NA | CASSSRTGGDTEAFF | TGTGCCAGCAGCTCGCGGACAGGGGGGGACACTGAAGCTTTCTTT
TRBJ2-5 | TRBV11-2 | 16 | NA | few | CASSLDGGAGQETQYF | TGTGCCAGCAGCTTAGACGGTGGAGCGGGCCAAGAGACCCAGTACTTC
TRBJ2-2 | TRBV5-1 | 15 | NA | few | CASSHGNSNTGELFF | TGCGCCAGCAGCCACGGGAATTCGAACACCGGGGAGCTGTTTTTT
TRBJ2-3 | TRBV11-2 | 15 | NA | NA | CASSLDGPPGDTQYF | TGTGCCAGCAGCTTAGATGGGCCTCCTGGGGATACGCAGTATTTT
TRBJ2-3 | TRBV2 | 14 | TRBD2 | NA | CASSEATSGHPQYF | TGTGCCAGCAGTGAAGCGACTAGCGGGCATCCGCAGTATTTT